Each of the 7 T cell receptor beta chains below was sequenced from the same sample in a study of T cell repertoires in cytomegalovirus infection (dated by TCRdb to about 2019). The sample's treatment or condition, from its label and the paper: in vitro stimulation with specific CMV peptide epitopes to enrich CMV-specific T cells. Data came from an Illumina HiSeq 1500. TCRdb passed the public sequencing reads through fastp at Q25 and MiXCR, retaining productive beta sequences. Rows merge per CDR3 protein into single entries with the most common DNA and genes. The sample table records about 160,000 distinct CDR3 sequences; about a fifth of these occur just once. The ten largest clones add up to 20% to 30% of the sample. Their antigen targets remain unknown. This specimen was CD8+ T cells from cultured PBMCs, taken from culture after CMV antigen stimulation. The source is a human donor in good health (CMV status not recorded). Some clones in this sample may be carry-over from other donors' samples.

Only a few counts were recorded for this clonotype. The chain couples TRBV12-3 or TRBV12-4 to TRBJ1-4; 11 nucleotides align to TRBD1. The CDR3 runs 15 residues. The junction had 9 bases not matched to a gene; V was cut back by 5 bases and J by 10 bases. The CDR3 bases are TGTGCCAGCAGTCACAAGGACAGGGGGCATCGAAAACTGTTTTTT. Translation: CASSHKDRGHRKLFF.

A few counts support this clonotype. The CDR3 region is CASSQGAAGGYGYTF. The CDR3 bases are TGCGCCAGCAGCCAAGGCGCGGCCGGTGGCTATGGCTACACCTTC. This sequence joins TRBV4-3 and TRBJ1-2, with D uncertain. Trimming cost V 1 base and J 4 bases, with 13 bases left between them. From germline, CDR1 is LGHNA and CDR2 YSLEER. This CDR3 is built from 15 residues.

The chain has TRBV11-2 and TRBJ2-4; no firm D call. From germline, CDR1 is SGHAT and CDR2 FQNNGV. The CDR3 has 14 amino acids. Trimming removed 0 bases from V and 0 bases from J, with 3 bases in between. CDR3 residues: CASSLELAKNIQYF. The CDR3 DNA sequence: TGTGCCAGCAGCTTAGAACTAGCCAAAAACATTCAGTACTTC.

In DNA form, the CDR3 reads TGTGCCACCAGCAGAGATCGCGTACTAGGCCCCGGCTGGGACACCGGGGAGCTGTTTTTT. Translating it yields CATSRDRVLGPGWDTGELFF. This chain joins TRBV15 and TRBJ2-2; the D gene is possibly TRBD2 (5 bases). The CDR3 totals 20 residues. Germline values: CDR1 LNHNV, CDR2 YYDKDF (reference sequence). Between the trimmed V and J ends, which lost 0 bases and 3 bases, there was a span of 23 bases.

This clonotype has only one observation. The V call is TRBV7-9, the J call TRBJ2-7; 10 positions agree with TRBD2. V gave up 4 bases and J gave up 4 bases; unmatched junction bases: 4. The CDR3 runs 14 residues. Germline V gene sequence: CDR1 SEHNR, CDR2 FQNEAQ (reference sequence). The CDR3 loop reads CASSSGLAAYEQYF. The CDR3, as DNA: TGTGCCAGCAGCTCTGGACTAGCGGCATACGAGCAGTACTTC.

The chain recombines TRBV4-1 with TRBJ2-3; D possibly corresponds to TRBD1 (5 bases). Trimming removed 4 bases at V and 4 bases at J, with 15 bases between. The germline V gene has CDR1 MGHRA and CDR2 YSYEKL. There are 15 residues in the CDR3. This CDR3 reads CASSLRQGEADTQYF. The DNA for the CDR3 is TGCGCCAGCAGCCTCCGGCAGGGTGAAGCAGATACGCAGTATTTT.

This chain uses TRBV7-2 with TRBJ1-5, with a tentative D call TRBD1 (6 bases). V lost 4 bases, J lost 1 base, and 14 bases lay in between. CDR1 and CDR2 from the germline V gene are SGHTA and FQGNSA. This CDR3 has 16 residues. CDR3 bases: TGTGCCAGCAGCTATTTCAGGGGAATCAGCAATCAGCCCCAGCATTTT. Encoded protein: CASSYFRGISNQPQHF.